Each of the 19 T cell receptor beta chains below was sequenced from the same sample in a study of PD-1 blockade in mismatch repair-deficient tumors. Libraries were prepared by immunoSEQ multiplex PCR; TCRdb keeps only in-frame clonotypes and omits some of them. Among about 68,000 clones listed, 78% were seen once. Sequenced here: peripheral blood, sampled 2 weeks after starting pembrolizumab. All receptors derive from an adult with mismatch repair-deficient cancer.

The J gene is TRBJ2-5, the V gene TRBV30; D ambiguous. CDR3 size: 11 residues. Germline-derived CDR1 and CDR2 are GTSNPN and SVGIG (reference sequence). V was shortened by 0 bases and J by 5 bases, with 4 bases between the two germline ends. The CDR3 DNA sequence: TGTGCCTGGAGTGTCTCTGAGACCCAGTACTTC. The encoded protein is CAWSVSETQYF. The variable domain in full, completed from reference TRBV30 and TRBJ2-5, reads SQTIHQWPATLVQPVGSPLSLECTVEGTSNPNLYWYRQAAGRGLQLLFYSVGIGQISSEVPQNLSASRPQDRQFILSSKKLLLSDSGFYLCAWSVSETQYFGPGTRLLVL.

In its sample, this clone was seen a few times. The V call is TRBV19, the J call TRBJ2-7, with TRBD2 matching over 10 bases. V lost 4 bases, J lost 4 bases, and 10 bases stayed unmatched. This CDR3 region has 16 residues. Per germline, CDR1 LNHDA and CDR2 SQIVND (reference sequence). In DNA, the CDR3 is TGTGCCAGTAGTACAGCCGCTAGCGGGAGAGCGTACGAGCAGTACTTC. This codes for CASSTAASGRAYEQYF.

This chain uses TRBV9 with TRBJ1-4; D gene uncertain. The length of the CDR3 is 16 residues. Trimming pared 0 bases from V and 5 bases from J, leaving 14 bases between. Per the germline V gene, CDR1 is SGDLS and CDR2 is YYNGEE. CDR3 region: CASSVAPTAGNEKLFF. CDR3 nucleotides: TGTGCCAGCAGCGTAGCTCCGACGGCTGGCAATGAAAAACTGTTTTTT.

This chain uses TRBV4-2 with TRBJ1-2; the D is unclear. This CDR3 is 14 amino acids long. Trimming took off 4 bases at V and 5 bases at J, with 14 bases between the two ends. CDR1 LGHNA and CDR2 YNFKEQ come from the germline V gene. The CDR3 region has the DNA TGTGCCAGCAGCCGTTCAGACAAGAGATATGGCTACACCTTC. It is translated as CASSRSDKRYGYTF.

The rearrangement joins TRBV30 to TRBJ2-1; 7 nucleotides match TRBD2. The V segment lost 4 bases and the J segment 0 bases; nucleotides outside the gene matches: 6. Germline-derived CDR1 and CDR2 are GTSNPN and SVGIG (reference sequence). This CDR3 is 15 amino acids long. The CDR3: CAWTSGISSYNEQFF. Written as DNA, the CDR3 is TGTGCCTGGACGAGCGGGATCAGCTCCTACAATGAGCAGTTCTTC.

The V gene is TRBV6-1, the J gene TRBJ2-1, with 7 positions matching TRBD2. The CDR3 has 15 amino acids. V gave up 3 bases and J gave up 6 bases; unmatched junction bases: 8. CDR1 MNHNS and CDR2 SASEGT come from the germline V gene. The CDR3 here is CASSEGAGTFNEQFF. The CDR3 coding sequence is TGTGCCAGCAGTGAGGGAGCGGGGACCTTCAATGAGCAGTTCTTC.

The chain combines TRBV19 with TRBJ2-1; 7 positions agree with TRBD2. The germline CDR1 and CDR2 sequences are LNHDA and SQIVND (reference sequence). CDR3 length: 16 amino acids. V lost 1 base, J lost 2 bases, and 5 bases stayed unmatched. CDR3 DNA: TGTGCCAGTAGTATAGTCCAAGCGGGGCCCTACAATGAGCAGTTCTTC. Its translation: CASSIVQAGPYNEQFF.

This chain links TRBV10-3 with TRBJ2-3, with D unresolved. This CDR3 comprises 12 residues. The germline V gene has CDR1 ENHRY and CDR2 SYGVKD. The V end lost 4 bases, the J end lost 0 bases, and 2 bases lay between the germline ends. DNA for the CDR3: TGTGCCATCAGTGCTAGCACAGATACGCAGTATTTT. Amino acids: CAISASTDTQYF.

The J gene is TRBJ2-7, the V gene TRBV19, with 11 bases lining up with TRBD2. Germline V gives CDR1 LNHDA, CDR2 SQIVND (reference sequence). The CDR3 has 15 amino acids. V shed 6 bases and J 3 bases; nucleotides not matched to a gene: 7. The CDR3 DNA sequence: TGTGCCAGTAGCATCGGGACTAGCGGAAACTACGAGCAGTACTTC. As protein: CASSIGTSGNYEQYF.

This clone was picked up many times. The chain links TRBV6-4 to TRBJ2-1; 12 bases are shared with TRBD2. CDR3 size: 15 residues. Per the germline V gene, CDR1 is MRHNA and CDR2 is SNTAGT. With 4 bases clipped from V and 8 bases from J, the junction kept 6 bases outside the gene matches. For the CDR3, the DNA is TGTGCCAGCAGTGCCTCTAGCGGGAGGGGGGATGAGCAGTTCTTC. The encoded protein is CASSASSGRGDEQFF.

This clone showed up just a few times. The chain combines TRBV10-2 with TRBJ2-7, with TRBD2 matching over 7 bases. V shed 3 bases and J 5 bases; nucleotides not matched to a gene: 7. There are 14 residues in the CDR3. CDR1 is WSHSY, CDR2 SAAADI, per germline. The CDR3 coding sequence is TGCGCCAGCAGTGAAGGACTAGTCGGGAACGAGCAGTACTTC. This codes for CASSEGLVGNEQYF.

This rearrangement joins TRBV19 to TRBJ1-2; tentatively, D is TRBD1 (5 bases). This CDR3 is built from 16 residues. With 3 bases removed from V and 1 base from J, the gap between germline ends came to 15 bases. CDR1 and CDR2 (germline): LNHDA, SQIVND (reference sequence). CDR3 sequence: CASSIGSGWGNYGYTF. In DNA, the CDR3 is TGTGCCAGTAGTATTGGGTCAGGGTGGGGTAACTATGGCTACACCTTC.

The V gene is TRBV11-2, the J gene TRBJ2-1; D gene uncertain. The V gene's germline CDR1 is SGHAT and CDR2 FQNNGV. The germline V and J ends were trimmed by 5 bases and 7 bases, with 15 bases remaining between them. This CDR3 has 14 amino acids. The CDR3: CASSILFGDNEQFF. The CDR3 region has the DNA TGTGCCAGCAGCATACTTTTCGGAGATAATGAGCAGTTCTTC.

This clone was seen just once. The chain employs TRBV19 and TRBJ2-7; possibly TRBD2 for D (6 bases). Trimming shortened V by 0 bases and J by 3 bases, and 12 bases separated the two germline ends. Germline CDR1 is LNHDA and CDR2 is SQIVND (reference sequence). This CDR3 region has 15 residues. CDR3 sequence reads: CASSIDRSAGYEQYF. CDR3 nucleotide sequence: TGTGCCAGTAGTATAGACAGGTCAGCGGGCTACGAGCAGTACTTC.

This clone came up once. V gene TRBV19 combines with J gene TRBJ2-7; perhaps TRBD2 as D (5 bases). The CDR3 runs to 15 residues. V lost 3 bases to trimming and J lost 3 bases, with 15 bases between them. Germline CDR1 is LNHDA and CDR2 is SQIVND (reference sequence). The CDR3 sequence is CASSIGWTSGYEQYF. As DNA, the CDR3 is TGTGCCAGTAGTATTGGGTGGACCAGCGGCTACGAGCAGTACTTC.

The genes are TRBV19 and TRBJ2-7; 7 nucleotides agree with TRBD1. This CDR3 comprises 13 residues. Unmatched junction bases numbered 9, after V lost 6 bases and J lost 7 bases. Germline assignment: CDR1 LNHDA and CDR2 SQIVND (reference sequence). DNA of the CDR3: TGTGCCAGTAGGACAGGGACCCTGGGTGAGCAGTACTTC. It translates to CASRTGTLGEQYF. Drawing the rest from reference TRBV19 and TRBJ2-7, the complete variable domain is DGGITQSPKYLFRKEGQNVTLSCEQNLNHDAMYWYRQDPGQGLRLIYYSQIVNDFQKGDIAEGYSVSREKKESFPLTVTSAQKNPTAFYLCASRTGTLGEQYFGPGTRLTVT.

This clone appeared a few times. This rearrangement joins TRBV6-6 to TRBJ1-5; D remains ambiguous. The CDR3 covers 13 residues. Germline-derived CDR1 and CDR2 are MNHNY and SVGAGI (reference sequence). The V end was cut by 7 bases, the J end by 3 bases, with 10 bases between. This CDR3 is CASINGFNQPQHF. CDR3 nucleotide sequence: TGTGCCAGCATAAACGGATTCAATCAGCCCCAGCATTTT.

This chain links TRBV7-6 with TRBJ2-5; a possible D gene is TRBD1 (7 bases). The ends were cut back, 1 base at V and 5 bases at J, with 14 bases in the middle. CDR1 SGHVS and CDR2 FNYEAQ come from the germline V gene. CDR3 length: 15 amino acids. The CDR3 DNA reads TGTGCCAGCAGCTTAGATGGCAGGGGGGAGGAGACCCAGTACTTC. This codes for CASSLDGRGEETQYF.

The CDR3: CASSVFGTSGSHNEQFF. CDR3 nucleotide sequence: TGTGCCAGCAGCGTATTCGGGACTAGCGGGAGTCACAATGAGCAGTTCTTC. This rearrangement joins TRBV9 to TRBJ2-1; TRBD2 matches 14 bases. The CDR3 has 17 residues. V lost 1 base and J lost 5; bases outside the gene matches: 5. Germline V CDR1 and CDR2: SGDLS, YYNGEE.